Reported below is one T cell receptor (beta chain). Its antigen is not identified. Sequencing was performed with immunoSEQ multiplex PCR; in TCRdb, only in-frame clones are kept and a portion is missing. The repertoire holds more than 95,000 clones, with more than 85% as singletons. This sample is part of a study of graft-versus-host responses after intestinal transplantation. Study at large: Recipients uniformly received anti-thymocyte globulin induction, followed by tacrolimus and steroids for two to four years.

The CDR3 loop spans 17 amino acids. Germline assignment: CDR1 MGHRA and CDR2 YSYEKL. V trimming: 0 bases; J trimming: 2 bases; junction bases outside the gene matches: 7. Overall study results and limits: Recipient marrow contained GvH clones, some of which appeared first in ileum or blood.

Specimen: unstimulated CD4+ T cells sorted from spleen or lymph node cells, collected before intestinal transplant. The J gene is TRBJ1-1, the V gene TRBV4-1, with 9 bases aligning to TRBD1. The receptor comes from a human donor who received an intestinal transplant. In DNA, the CDR3 is TGCGCCAGCAGCCAAGAAGCACAGGGGGCTCCCAACACTGAAGCTTTCTTT. It specifies CASSQEAQGAPNTEAFF.